The 30 T cell receptor beta chains below come from one sample, sequenced in a study of patients and donors after allogeneic stem cell transplantation. TCRdb passed the RT-PCR reads through MiXCR, listing each CDR3 protein once. The data show 150,000 to 200,000 distinct CDR3 sequences, approximately 31% seen once. Sequenced material: blood, either unsorted or a sorted T cell fraction (not recorded which). The receptor set was obtained from a human donor who was either an allogeneic HSCT recipient or a stem cell or donor lymphocyte infusion donor (not recorded which). It is not recorded whose cells these are; they may come from a transplant donor.

The V call is TRBV3-1, the J call TRBJ2-5; D is unclear. V was pared by 0 bases and J by 5 bases, with 13 bases between. Germline CDR1 and CDR2: LGHDT and YNNKEL (reference sequence). CDR3 length: 15 amino acids. The CDR3 DNA reads TGTGCCAGCAGCCAAGATCAGGCTCTCGAGGAGACCCAGTACTTC. It codes for CASSQDQALEETQYF.

The V and J genes are TRBV20-1 and TRBJ1-5; a weak D match, TRBD1 (5 bases). Trimming took off 0 bases at V and 1 base at J, with 16 bases between the two ends. Germline V gene data show CDR1 as DFQATT and CDR2 as SNEGSKA (reference sequence). The CDR3 length is 17 residues. Here the CDR3 reads CSARDGRRVLSNQPQHF. The DNA of the CDR3 is TGCAGTGCTAGAGATGGGCGCAGGGTCTTGAGCAATCAGCCCCAGCATTTT.

This clonotype occurred many times. This chain joins TRBV2 and TRBJ1-5, with D unresolved. V lost 8 bases and J lost 6, with 17 bases in between. Germline V gene sequence: CDR1 SNHLY, CDR2 FYNNEI. The CDR3 has 14 amino acids. The CDR3 DNA reads as TGTGCCAGCGATAGGATGCCGCGAGGTCAGCCCCAGCATTTT. It specifies CASDRMPRGQPQHF. Full variable domain (rest looked up from reference TRBV2 and TRBJ1-5): EPEVTQTPSHQVTQMGQEVILRCVPISNHLYFYWYRQILGQKVEFLVSFYNNEISEKSEIFDDQFSVERPDGSNFTLKIRSTKLEDSAMYFCASDRMPRGQPQHFGDGTRLSIL.

The chain employs TRBV20-1 and TRBJ2-7, with D possibly matching TRBD1 (5 bases). In germline, CDR1 is DFQATT, CDR2 SNEGSKA (reference sequence). Trimming stripped 2 bases from V and 0 bases from J, with 8 bases between. The CDR3 runs to 13 residues. This chain's CDR3 is CSARRGNSYEQYF. The CDR3 DNA follows: TGCAGTGCTAGAAGGGGCAACTCCTACGAGCAGTACTTC.

This clonotype appeared many times. The V and J genes are TRBV9 and TRBJ2-3; the match to TRBD2 covers 11 bases. The CDR3 loop spans 16 amino acids. CDR1 and CDR2 (germline): SGDLS, YYNGEE. The V segment lost 3 bases and the J segment 4 bases; nucleotides outside the gene matches: 7. The CDR3 nucleotides read TGTGCCAGCAGCGCCCTAATAGCGGGAGGGGCAGATACGCAGTATTTT. As protein: CASSALIAGGADTQYF.

This rearrangement joins TRBV4-3 to TRBJ2-7; D may be TRBD2 (6 bases). Trimming left V 0 bases short and J 6 bases short, with 12 bases between. The V gene's germline CDR1 is LGHNA and CDR2 YSLEER. The CDR3 consists of 14 residues. The chain's CDR3 is CASSQEASVVEQYF. CDR3 coding DNA: TGCGCCAGCAGCCAAGAGGCTAGCGTAGTCGAGCAGTACTTC.

A few counts support this clonotype. V gene TRBV5-5 combines with J gene TRBJ2-3, with TRBD2 identical over 10 bases. The CDR3 extends over 17 amino acids. The germline gives CDR1 SGHKS, CDR2 YYEKEE (reference sequence). After removal of 6 bases from V and 5 bases from J, the junction contained 15 bases not matched to a gene. CDR3 in amino acids: CASTLLRAGGPGDTQYF. The CDR3 nucleotides read TGTGCCAGCACCTTACTCCGAGCGGGAGGGCCGGGAGATACGCAGTATTTT.

This clonotype was counted only a few times. The rearrangement links TRBV24-1 to TRBJ1-1; 10 bases are shared with TRBD1. With V trimmed by 8 bases and J by 6 bases, 14 bases remained unmatched. Germline loops: CDR1 KGHDR, CDR2 SFDVKD. The CDR3 spans 16 residues. This CDR3 is CATNSPSGTGEPEAFF. The CDR3 DNA reads TGTGCCACCAACAGTCCTTCCGGGACAGGGGAGCCTGAAGCTTTCTTT.

V is TRBV12-3 or TRBV12-4 and J is TRBJ1-4, with a possible D match to TRBD1 (5 bases). The CDR3 loop spans 15 amino acids. V lost 3 bases to trimming and J lost 8 bases, with 16 bases between them. The CDR3 is CASSFEGRGLEKLFF. In DNA, the CDR3 is TGTGCCAGCAGTTTTGAGGGGCGCGGTCTGGAAAAACTGTTTTTT.

The V and J genes are TRBV6-6 and TRBJ2-7; D unclear. This CDR3 is 15 amino acids long. Germline CDR1 is MNHNY and CDR2 is SVGAGI (reference sequence). V lost 2 bases, J lost 2 bases, and 13 bases lay in between. The CDR3 sequence: CASSYPRSPTYEQYF. CDR3 coding DNA: TGTGCCAGCAGTTACCCCCGCAGCCCCACCTACGAGCAGTACTTC.

This clonotype was seen only a few times. This chain links TRBV5-6 with TRBJ1-1; unclear D gene. Germline-derived CDR1 and CDR2 are SGHDT and YYEEEE. The CDR3 spans 16 residues. V was cut by 0 bases and J by 1 base, with 13 bases left in between. The CDR3 sequence: CASSLALRHWNTEAFF. The CDR3 coding sequence is TGTGCCAGCAGCTTGGCCCTCAGGCACTGGAACACTGAAGCTTTCTTT.

This chain links TRBV18 with TRBJ2-7, with 7 bases matching TRBD1. Germline CDR1 reads KGHSH; CDR2 reads LQKENI. Trimming cost V 3 bases and J 2 bases; bases outside gene matches: 4. This CDR3 is built from 14 residues. The CDR3 bases are TGTGCCAGCTCACCCCGGGACAGAGCCTACGAGCAGTACTTC. This sequence encodes CASSPRDRAYEQYF.

J is TRBJ2-7 and V is TRBV5-5; D unresolved. Trimming cost V 1 base and J 4 bases, with 12 bases left between them. The CDR3 contains 14 residues. Germline CDR1 reads SGHKS; CDR2 reads YYEKEE (reference sequence). The CDR3 region has the DNA TGTGCCAGCAGCTTGCAGTGGTCTGGGTACGAGCAGTACTTC. Translated, it gives CASSLQWSGYEQYF.

This sequence joins TRBV27 and TRBJ1-2, with a weak D call TRBD1 (5 bases). Trimming removed 2 bases from V and 4 bases from J, with 14 bases in between. Germline values: CDR1 MNHEY, CDR2 SMNVEV (reference sequence). The CDR3 sequence is 15 residues long. The CDR3, as DNA: TGTGCCAGCAGTTTACAGGGTCAGATCCCCTATGGCTACACCTTC. Amino acids: CASSLQGQIPYGYTF.

Worth noting for this clonotype: Since no conserved phenylalanine or tryptophan closes the CDR3, a read error is the likely cause. The chain employs TRBV20-1 and TRBJ1-1; D gene unclear. Per the germline V gene, CDR1 is DFQATT and CDR2 is SNEGSKA (reference sequence). V lost 4 bases, J lost 1 base, and 7 bases lay in between. This CDR3 is built from 12 residues. The CDR3 nucleotides are TGCAGTGCTACACGGCGGAACACTGAAGCTTTCTTG. As protein: CSATRRNTEAFL.

The V and J genes are TRBV27 and TRBJ2-5; D may be TRBD2 (5 bases). This CDR3 spans 14 amino acids. Germline-derived CDR1 and CDR2 are MNHEY and SMNVEV (reference sequence). V shed 5 bases and J shed 4 bases, with 14 bases lying between them. As DNA, the CDR3 is TGTGCCAGCAGTCCCTTGAGTGGGAGAGAGACCCAGTACTTC. This sequence encodes CASSPLSGRETQYF.

In its sample, this clonotype was seen many times. The chain joins TRBV29-1 to TRBJ1-3; D not resolved. Per germline, CDR1 SQVTM and CDR2 ANQGSEA. Between the trimmed V and J ends, which lost 4 bases and 3 bases, there was a span of 16 bases. The CDR3 is made up of 15 amino acids. The CDR3 reads CSVVGERTGGNTIYF. CDR3 DNA sequence: TGCAGCGTTGTGGGTGAGCGGACGGGTGGAAACACCATATATTTT.

The chain combines TRBV18 with TRBJ2-7, with D tentatively TRBD2 (5 bases). Germline lookup yields CDR1 KGHSH and CDR2 LQKENI. The CDR3 runs 13 residues. Deletions cut 3 bases from V and 5 bases from J, with 11 bases between. In DNA, the CDR3 is TGTGCCAGCTCACCCTCGGGAAACCACGAGCAGTACTTC. It yields the protein CASSPSGNHEQYF.

The chain has TRBV7-9 and TRBJ2-3; maybe TRBD2 (6 bases). The CDR3 totals 15 residues. CDR1 and CDR2 (germline): SEHNR, FQNEAQ (reference sequence). V was trimmed by 2 bases and J by 4 bases, leaving 13 bases between them. For the CDR3, the DNA is TGTGCCAGCAGCTTAATGGGGACTCCATCAGATACGCAGTATTTT. This codes for CASSLMGTPSDTQYF.

In its sample, this clonotype was seen a few times. The genes are TRBV5-4 and TRBJ2-3; 7 nucleotides agree with TRBD1. Losses at the gene ends were 0 bases for V and 2 bases for J; bases not matched to a gene: 6. The CDR3 has 16 residues. Germline V gene lookup returns CDR1 SGHNT and CDR2 YYREEE (reference sequence). CDR3 loop: CASSLALDRYTDTQYF. CDR3 bases: TGTGCCAGCAGCTTGGCGCTGGACAGGTACACAGATACGCAGTATTTT.

This clonotype was recorded a few times. The chain uses TRBV6-5 and TRBJ1-4; D is ambiguous. The CDR3 is made up of 17 amino acids. Germline V gene data show CDR1 as MNHEY and CDR2 as SVGAGI. V lost 6 bases and J lost 5, with 22 bases in between. The chain's CDR3 is CASSRTTFGGLNEKLFF. The CDR3 coding sequence is TGTGCCAGCAGCCGCACCACTTTCGGCGGCCTCAATGAAAAACTGTTTTTT.

The V and J genes are TRBV5-1 and TRBJ1-5; TRBD1 matches at 7 bases. The CDR3 extends over 15 amino acids. The germline V gene has CDR1 SGHRS and CDR2 YFSETQ. The junction had 4 bases not matched to a gene; V was cut back by 1 base and J by 3 bases. In nucleotides, the CDR3 is TGCGCCAGCAGCTTGACGGGACAGACCAATCAGCCCCAGCATTTT. Its protein is CASSLTGQTNQPQHF.

This clonotype came up a few times. V usage is TRBV4-3 and J usage is TRBJ2-1, with 8 bases lining up with TRBD2. CDR1 is LGHNA and CDR2 is YSLEER in the germline V gene. CDR3 length equals 17 residues. The junction had 16 bases not matched to a gene; V was cut back by 0 bases and J by 12 bases. CDR3 sequence: CASSQEYTLAESPWQFF. CDR3 nucleotides: TGCGCCAGCAGCCAAGAATATACACTAGCGGAGTCCCCCTGGCAGTTCTTC.

The chain joins TRBV9 to TRBJ2-5, with 12 bases that match TRBD2. With 4 bases clipped from V and 6 bases from J, the junction kept 10 bases outside the gene matches. Germline CDR1 and CDR2: SGDLS and YYNGEE. The CDR3 extends over 16 amino acids. As DNA, the CDR3 is TGTGCCAGCAGCCCGATCGGGACTAGCGGGTGGAAGACCCAGTACTTC. Protein sequence: CASSPIGTSGWKTQYF. Full variable domain (rest looked up from reference TRBV9 and TRBJ2-5): DSGVTQTPKHLITATGQRVTLRCSPRSGDLSVYWYQQSLDQGLQFLIQYYNGEERAKGNILERFSAQQFPDLHSELNLSSLELGDSALYFCASSPIGTSGWKTQYFGPGTRLLVL.

This clonotype has a handful of counts. The chain recombines TRBV6-2 or TRBV6-3 with TRBJ1-4; 10 positions agree with TRBD1. CDR1 and CDR2 (germline): MNHEY, SVGEGT. The ends lost 10 bases at V and 6 bases at J; junction bases unmatched: 5. CDR3 length equals 13 residues. CDR3 amino acids: CATGTGAYEKLFF. The CDR3 DNA sequence: TGTGCCACCGGGACAGGGGCTTATGAAAAACTGTTTTTT.

CDR3 loop: CSARDLGEGYTF. The CDR3 DNA sequence: TGCAGTGCTAGAGATCTGGGTGAAGGCTACACCTTC. The V call is TRBV20-1, the J call TRBJ1-2; the D is unclear. This CDR3 region has 12 residues. V lost 0 bases, J lost 8 bases, and 10 bases lay in between. Germline V lookup: CDR1 DFQATT, CDR2 SNEGSKA (reference sequence).

Here the CDR3 reads CATSRDRAPQPQHF. The CDR3 nucleotides are TGTGCCACCAGCAGAGATCGGGCCCCTCAGCCCCAGCATTTT. The rearrangement joins TRBV15 to TRBJ1-5; D is uncertain. V lost 0 bases and J 6 bases, leaving 9 bases between the germline ends. The CDR3 is 14 amino acids. From germline, CDR1 is LNHNV and CDR2 YYDKDF (reference sequence).

In its sample, this clonotype was seen many times. This chain uses TRBV12-3 or TRBV12-4 with TRBJ1-5; the D is unclear. The CDR3 length is 14 residues. V shed 1 base and J shed 3 bases, with 7 bases lying between them. The CDR3 sequence: CASSLGGFNQPQHF. In DNA form, the CDR3 reads TGTGCCAGCAGTTTAGGGGGTTTCAATCAGCCCCAGCATTTT.

This clonotype was detected only a few times. This sequence joins TRBV27 and TRBJ2-7, with D perhaps TRBD1 (6 bases). Per the germline V gene, CDR1 is MNHEY and CDR2 is SMNVEV (reference sequence). V was cut by 11 bases and J by 6 bases, with 23 bases left in between. This CDR3 comprises 14 residues. The CDR3 region is CASQPGASGAEQYF. In DNA, the CDR3 is TGTGCCTCACAACCCGGGGCCTCAGGGGCCGAGCAGTACTTC.

This chain joins TRBV6-1 and TRBJ1-5; D gene uncertain. The CDR3 spans 11 residues. Germline CDR1 and CDR2: MNHNS and SASEGT. The V gene lost 6 bases and the J gene lost 4 bases, with 4 bases spanning the gap. CDR3 loop: CASRNNQPQHF. The CDR3 nucleotides read TGTGCCAGCAGAAATAATCAGCCCCAGCATTTT.